Included here is one T cell receptor beta chain sequence, with context. Its specificity is not known. As for treatment: 10-day PBMC culture with coronavirus spike peptide pools or control peptides (ViraFEST assay). With fresh IL-2 medium, half the medium was replaced on days 3 and 7. The V and J ends lost 8 bases and 5 bases, in that order; junction bases with no gene match: 5. Germline values: CDR1 MGHDK, CDR2 SYGVNS. The CDR3 runs 14 residues. The sample comes from a study of vaccination and CD4 T cells after COVID-19. For the study at large: Sampling post-COVID took place a median roughly 93 days after diagnosis (range 35 to 161). Either a CEFX pool, an HIV-1 Nef pool, or no peptide was added to control cultures.

The assay that was used to sequence DNA from cultured CD4+ T cells was the Oncomine TCR Beta short-read assay. TCRdb analysed the PCR reads with MiXCR anew, one entry per CDR3 protein. The sample has around 20,000 distinct CDR3 sequences; over 45% are singletons. This receptor was obtained from a human donor with COVID-19. V gene TRBV25-1 combines with J gene TRBJ1-6, with 8 nucleotides matching TRBD1. Sequencing was performed on cultured CD4+ T cells from blood. CDR3 residues: CASRGQAHNSPLHF. CDR3 DNA: TGTGCCAGCCGGGGACAGGCCCATAATTCACCCCTCCACTTT.